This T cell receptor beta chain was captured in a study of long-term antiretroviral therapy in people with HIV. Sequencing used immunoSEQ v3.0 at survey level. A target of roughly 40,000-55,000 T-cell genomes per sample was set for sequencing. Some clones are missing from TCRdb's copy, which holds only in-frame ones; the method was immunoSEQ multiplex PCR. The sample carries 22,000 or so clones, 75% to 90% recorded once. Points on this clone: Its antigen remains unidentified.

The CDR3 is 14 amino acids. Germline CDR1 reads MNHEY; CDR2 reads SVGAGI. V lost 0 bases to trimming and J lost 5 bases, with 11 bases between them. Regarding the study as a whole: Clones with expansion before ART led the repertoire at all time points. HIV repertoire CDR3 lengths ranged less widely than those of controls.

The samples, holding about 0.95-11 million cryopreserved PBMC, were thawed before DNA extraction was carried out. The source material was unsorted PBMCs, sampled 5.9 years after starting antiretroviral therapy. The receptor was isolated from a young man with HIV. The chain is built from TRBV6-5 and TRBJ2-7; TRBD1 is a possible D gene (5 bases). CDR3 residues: CASSYSFRVDEQYF. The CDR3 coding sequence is TGTGCCAGCAGTTACTCGTTCAGGGTGGACGAGCAGTACTTC.